This T cell receptor (beta chain) stems from a study of blood T cell repertoires in COVID-19. Using immunoSEQ multiplex PCR, the repertoire was profiled, and TCRdb retains in-frame clones only, with some absent. The sample consists of about 180,000 clones, 75% to 85% of them appearing once. Germline trimming cut 4 bases from V and 1 base from J; bases unmatched to any gene: 4. The CDR3 runs to 15 residues. CDR1 MDHEN and CDR2 SYDVKM come from the germline V gene. The receptor was isolated from a human donor in a cohort sampled during active COVID-19. Sequenced sample: peripheral blood. This chain connects TRBV28 to TRBJ1-5; 7 bases match TRBD1. The CDR3 is CASSWTGRSNQPQHF. CDR3 in DNA: TGTGCCAGCAGTTGGACAGGCCGAAGCAATCAGCCCCAGCATTTT.